One sample yielded the 32 T cell receptor beta chains listed below, sequenced in a study of vaccination effects on CD4 cells after COVID-19. The data were produced by immunoSEQ multiplex PCR, yet TCRdb's version contains in-frame clones alone and is incomplete. The repertoire consists of under 60,000 clones, with more than 65% occurring once and the leading ten covering about 5%. The antigens of these receptors remain unknown. Sequencing was preceded by expansion of antigen-specific CD4+ T cells with viral peptide pools in the ViraFEST assay. Investigators separated out CD4+ T cells once around nine days of culture had passed. Documented for the person is a PCR-confirmed SARS-CoV-2 infection occurring between March and December 2020. Specimen: CD4+ T cells from PBMCs cultured with HIV peptides, collected before COVID-19 vaccination. Subset specified: HIV-1 Nef peptide pool negative control/reference culture. The receptor source for this set is a human donor who had a prior SARS-CoV-2 infection.

J is TRBJ2-3 and V is TRBV2; 8 bases fit TRBD1. This CDR3 is built from 13 residues. The germline V gene encodes CDR1 SNHLY and CDR2 FYNNEI. J gave up 4 bases and V 6 bases, and 3 bases lay outside the gene matches. CDR3 residues: CASSGQGSDTQYF. The CDR3 DNA is TGTGCCAGCAGCGGACAGGGCTCAGATACGCAGTATTTT. Full variable domain (outside the CDR3, taken from reference TRBV2 and TRBJ2-3): EPEVTQTPSHQVTQMGQEVILRCVPISNHLYFYWYRQILGQKVEFLVSFYNNEISEKSEIFDDQFSVERPDGSNFTLKIRSTKLEDSAMYFCASSGQGSDTQYFGPGTRLTVL.

The chain combines TRBV21-1 with TRBJ2-7. TRBV21-1 is annotated as a pseudogene. This CDR3 has 14 amino acids. Here the CDR3 reads CASSKVRAPREQYF. DNA of the CDR3: TGTGCCAGCAGCAAAGTTCGGGCACCCCGTGAGCAGTACTTC.

The chain couples TRBV3-1 (or the pseudogene TRBV3-2) to TRBJ2-1; D is tentatively TRBD1 or TRBD2 (5 bases each). Per the germline V gene, CDR1 is LGHDT and CDR2 is YNNKEL (reference sequence). The CDR3 totals 15 residues. Trimming pared 4 bases from V and 0 bases from J, leaving 10 bases between. The CDR3 is CASSPGPNSYNEQFF. The CDR3, as DNA: TGTGCCAGCAGCCCGGGACCAAACTCCTACAATGAGCAGTTCTTC.

In this sample, this clone turned up once. The V and J genes are TRBV2 and TRBJ1-5, with TRBD1 identical over 7 bases. CDR3 length: 15 residues. Germline lookup yields CDR1 SNHLY and CDR2 FYNNEI. V shed 8 bases and J 7 bases; nucleotides not matched to a gene: 14. The CDR3 region has the DNA TGTGCCAGCGGGAAGGGTTCAGGGGGAGTGCAGCCCCAGCATTTT. Translated, it gives CASGKGSGGVQPQHF.

The V gene is TRBV7-3, the J gene TRBJ1-2; D perhaps matches TRBD1 (6 bases). Per germline, CDR1 SGHTA and CDR2 FQGTGA. CDR3 length equals 13 residues. The V gene lost 5 bases and the J gene lost 8 bases, with 15 bases spanning the gap. The CDR3 bases are TGTGCCAGCAGCCGAAGCCAGGGGCAAGGCTACACCTTC. It specifies CASSRSQGQGYTF. Combining the CDR3 with reference TRBV7-3 and TRBJ1-2 gives the whole variable domain GAGVSQTPSNKVTEKGKYVELRCDPISGHTALYWYRQSLGQGPEFLIYFQGTGAADDSGLPNDRFFAVRPEGSVSTLKIQRTERGDSAVYLCASSRSQGQGYTFGSGTRLTVV.

This clone appeared once. This chain connects TRBV19 to TRBJ1-3; D gene unclear. CDR1 LNHDA and CDR2 SQIVND come from the germline V gene (reference sequence). V was trimmed by 6 bases and J by 4 bases, leaving 13 bases between them. This CDR3 region has 14 residues. The CDR3 spells CASRSGGTGNTIYF. CDR3 DNA: TGTGCCAGTAGATCGGGAGGTACGGGAAACACCATATATTTT. The full variable domain, with the rest looked up from reference TRBV19 and TRBJ1-3, is DGGITQSPKYLFRKEGQNVTLSCEQNLNHDAMYWYRQDPGQGLRLIYYSQIVNDFQKGDIAEGYSVSREKKESFPLTVTSAQKNPTAFYLCASRSGGTGNTIYFGEGSWLTVV.

The gene calls are TRBV3-1 (or the pseudogene TRBV3-2) and TRBJ2-1; D is possibly TRBD2 (6 bases). Germline V CDR1 and CDR2: LGHDT, YNNKEL (reference sequence). Trimming left V 1 base short and J 4 bases short, with 14 bases between. The CDR3 extends over 16 amino acids. The CDR3 here is CASSQVVVAAYNEQFF. DNA of the CDR3: TGTGCCAGCAGCCAAGTGGTGGTAGCGGCATACAATGAGCAGTTCTTC.

The J gene is TRBJ2-6, the V gene TRBV5-4, with D unclear. This CDR3 comprises 15 residues. The ends were cut back, 3 bases at V and 2 bases at J, with 9 bases in the middle. Germline CDR1 SGHNT, CDR2 YYREEE (reference sequence). The CDR3 DNA reads TGTGCCAGCAGCTCGGTGTTCGCTGGGGCCAACGTCCTGACTTTC. This encodes CASSSVFAGANVLTF.

V usage is TRBV6-6 and J usage is TRBJ2-1; TRBD2 aligns across 13 bases. V shed 6 bases and J 9 bases; nucleotides not matched to a gene: 8. The CDR3 is made up of 15 amino acids. Germline V lookup: CDR1 MNHNY, CDR2 SVGAGI (reference sequence). The CDR3 coding sequence is TGTGCCAGCAGAACTAGCGGGAGGGGATCAGGTGAGCAGTTCTTC. This codes for CASRTSGRGSGEQFF.

J is TRBJ2-5 and V is TRBV9, with D tentatively TRBD1 (5 bases). CDR3 length: 14 residues. With 1 base removed from V and 1 base from J, the gap between germline ends came to 8 bases. CDR1 is SGDLS, CDR2 YYNGEE, per germline. The CDR3 region has the DNA TGTGCCAGCAGCGTATCCCAGGGCCAAGAGACCCAGTACTTC. It encodes CASSVSQGQETQYF.

This chain links TRBV19 with TRBJ2-1; D unclear. Germline lookup yields CDR1 LNHDA and CDR2 SQIVND (reference sequence). This CDR3 region has 15 residues. V gave up 5 bases and J gave up 0 bases, with 11 bases separating them. DNA of the CDR3: TGTGCCAGTAGTCGTGATCCCATCTCCTACAATGAGCAGTTCTTC. Its translation is CASSRDPISYNEQFF. Complete variable domain (other parts from reference TRBV19 and TRBJ2-1): DGGITQSPKYLFRKEGQNVTLSCEQNLNHDAMYWYRQDPGQGLRLIYYSQIVNDFQKGDIAEGYSVSREKKESFPLTVTSAQKNPTAFYLCASSRDPISYNEQFFGPGTRLTVL.

This clone was recorded once. V gene TRBV5-6 combines with J gene TRBJ2-3, with a tentative D call TRBD1 (5 bases). Germline V CDR1 and CDR2: SGHDT, YYEEEE. Trimming removed 4 bases from V and 4 bases from J, with 13 bases in between. This CDR3 is 14 amino acids long. The CDR3 loop reads CASSADILPDTQYF. The CDR3 DNA sequence: TGTGCCAGCAGCGCGGACATCCTCCCAGATACGCAGTATTTT. Using reference TRBV5-6 and TRBJ2-3 for the parts outside the CDR3, the full variable domain is DAGVTQSPTHLIKTRGQQVTLRCSPKSGHDTVSWYQQALGQGPQFIFQYYEEEERQRGNFPDRFSGHQFPNYSSELNVNALLLGDSALYLCASSADILPDTQYFGPGTRLTVL.

The V call is TRBV11-3, the J call TRBJ2-3; D may be TRBD1 (5 bases). From germline, CDR1 is SGHNT and CDR2 YENEEA. Trimming left V 0 bases short and J 2 bases short, with 12 bases between. The CDR3 covers 16 residues. CDR3 loop: CASSLDSGFTTDTQYF. The CDR3 bases are TGTGCCAGCAGCTTAGATTCAGGGTTCACCACAGATACGCAGTATTTT.

The genes are TRBV5-1 and TRBJ2-3; 9 bases are shared with TRBD1. CDR3 size: 16 residues. Germline CDR1 and CDR2: SGHRS and YFSETQ. Germline trimming cut 4 bases from V and 7 bases from J; bases unmatched to any gene: 13. CDR3 in DNA: TGCGCCAGCAGCCAGCGACAGGGGGTGGGTTTGAATACGCAGTATTTT. Translated: CASSQRQGVGLNTQYF.

There are a few counts of this clone. V and J are TRBV7-9 and TRBJ1-2, with D maybe TRBD1 (5 bases). Germline CDR1 SEHNR, CDR2 FQNEAQ (reference sequence). The CDR3 contains 16 residues. Trimming took 4 bases from V and 5 from J, leaving 20 bases between them. The CDR3 here is CASSSADRSGHYGYTF. In DNA form, the CDR3 reads TGTGCCAGCAGCTCCGCAGACCGATCCGGACATTATGGCTACACCTTC.

The chain combines TRBV19 with TRBJ2-7; 7 bases map to TRBD2. The germline V gene has CDR1 LNHDA and CDR2 SQIVND (reference sequence). There are 15 residues in the CDR3. The V and J ends lost 3 bases and 2 bases, in that order; junction bases with no gene match: 7. DNA of the CDR3: TGTGCCAGTAGTATTTTTCTAGCGGCGACCTACGAGCAGTACTTC. This translates into CASSIFLAATYEQYF.

The CDR3 reads CASSLLNSGAEAFF. The DNA for the CDR3 is TGCGCCAGCAGCTTGCTAAACTCGGGGGCTGAAGCTTTCTTT. This chain uses TRBV5-1 with TRBJ1-1, with D maybe TRBD1 (5 bases). Germline CDR1 and CDR2: SGHRS and YFSETQ. V was shortened by 1 base and J by 6 bases, with 13 bases between the two germline ends. There are 14 residues in the CDR3.

This clone turned up a few times. The rearrangement links TRBV20-1 to TRBJ1-1; D remains ambiguous. Trimming took off 0 bases at V and 10 bases at J, with 9 bases between the two ends. Germline V lookup: CDR1 DFQATT, CDR2 SNEGSKA (reference sequence). The CDR3 loop spans 11 amino acids. CDR3 loop: CSAREGVIAFF. DNA for the CDR3: TGCAGTGCTAGAGAGGGAGTCATAGCTTTCTTT.

The J gene is TRBJ2-3, the V gene TRBV4-3, with D unresolved. This CDR3 has 14 residues. CDR1 is LGHNA and CDR2 is YSLEER in the germline V gene. V lost 1 base and J lost 2, with 7 bases in between. CDR3 in amino acids: CASSQGPDTDTQYF. The DNA for the CDR3 is TGCGCCAGCAGCCAAGGACCCGACACAGATACGCAGTATTTT.

This chain connects TRBV6-5 to TRBJ1-1; no reliable D call. The CDR3 runs to 15 residues. Trimming removed 8 bases at V and 1 base at J, with 17 bases between. Germline CDR1 and CDR2: MNHEY and SVGAGI. The CDR3 sequence: CASQDYAGKNTEAFF. In DNA form, the CDR3 reads TGTGCCAGCCAAGACTATGCGGGGAAGAACACTGAAGCTTTCTTT.

The rearrangement joins TRBV4-1 to TRBJ1-5; 8 bases agree with TRBD1. After removal of 3 bases from V and 5 bases from J, the junction contained 3 bases not matched to a gene. In germline, CDR1 is MGHRA, CDR2 YSYEKL. This CDR3 region has 14 residues. The CDR3 DNA reads TGCGCCAGCAGCCAGGGACAGGCGGATCAGCCCCAGCATTTT. This encodes CASSQGQADQPQHF.

This clone was counted only a few times. This chain connects TRBV12-3 or TRBV12-4 to TRBJ2-7; 7 bases map to TRBD2. V was clipped by 8 bases and J by 6 bases; unmatched bases: 4. The CDR3 runs to 11 residues. DNA for the CDR3: TGTGCCAGCGGGGGGGAGTCCGAGCAGTACTTC. Translation: CASGGESEQYF.

The chain couples TRBV2 to TRBJ1-2; D gene uncertain. V was pared by 10 bases and J by 8 bases, with 17 bases between. The germline V gene has CDR1 SNHLY and CDR2 FYNNEI. The CDR3 is 12 amino acids. The CDR3 is CATRLEEEGYTF. In DNA, the CDR3 is TGTGCCACGAGGTTGGAGGAGGAAGGCTACACCTTC.

This chain links TRBV19 with TRBJ2-7; possible D gene TRBD1, 6 bases. Trimming removed 5 bases at V and 6 bases at J, with 17 bases between. This CDR3 has 14 amino acids. Germline V CDR1 and CDR2: LNHDA, SQIVND (reference sequence). The CDR3 loop is CASSRQGTGLEQYF. For the CDR3, the DNA is TGTGCCAGTAGTCGTCAGGGGACCGGTCTCGAGCAGTACTTC.

The V gene is TRBV27, the J gene TRBJ1-5; a weak D match, TRBD1 (5 bases). Germline V CDR1 and CDR2: MNHEY, SMNVEV (reference sequence). V was pared by 4 bases and J by 1 base, with 14 bases between. This CDR3 region has 16 residues. CDR3 region: CASSSNHRDSNQPQHF. The CDR3 bases are TGTGCCAGCAGTTCAAACCACCGGGACAGCAATCAGCCCCAGCATTTT.

The genes are TRBV2 and TRBJ2-1; 7 bases agree with TRBD2. The CDR3 contains 15 residues. After removal of 11 bases from V and 2 bases from J, the junction contained 12 bases not matched to a gene. Looked up from germline, CDR1 is SNHLY and CDR2 is FYNNEI. The CDR3 sequence: CASSPRGVPYNEQFF. The CDR3 nucleotides are TGTGCCTCTAGCCCCCGGGGGGTCCCCTACAATGAGCAGTTCTTC.

The rearrangement joins TRBV30 to TRBJ2-1; TRBD2 agrees at 9 bases. The CDR3 has 16 amino acids. Germline CDR1 GTSNPN, CDR2 SVGIG (reference sequence). With 2 bases clipped from V and 1 base from J, the junction kept 6 bases outside the gene matches. The CDR3, as DNA: TGTGCCTGGAGTTTTGCCGGACTAGCGTCCTACAATGAGCAGTTCTTC. It yields the protein CAWSFAGLASYNEQFF.

The chain employs TRBV2 and TRBJ1-2; D might be TRBD1 (6 bases). The CDR3 has 14 amino acids. Germline V gene data show CDR1 as SNHLY and CDR2 as FYNNEI. The V and J ends lost 6 bases and 7 bases respectively, with 18 bases between them. CDR3 sequence reads: CASSIQEGEGGYTF. The DNA of the CDR3 is TGTGCCAGCAGCATTCAGGAGGGGGAGGGTGGCTACACCTTC.

This chain links TRBV15 with TRBJ2-5; D is possibly TRBD2 (6 bases). Germline lookup yields CDR1 LNHNV and CDR2 YYDKDF (reference sequence). The CDR3 runs 16 residues. The V end lost 1 base, the J end lost 2 bases, and 14 bases lay between the germline ends. CDR3: CATSRGPLARQETQYF. As DNA, the CDR3 is TGTGCCACCAGCAGAGGACCGCTAGCGCGGCAAGAGACCCAGTACTTC.

The chain recombines TRBV28 with TRBJ2-3, with D perhaps given as TRBD1 or TRBD2 (6 bases each). The CDR3 extends over 15 amino acids. CDR1 is MDHEN and CDR2 is SYDVKM in the germline V gene. The ends were cut back, 7 bases at V and 0 bases at J, with 14 bases in the middle. The CDR3 spells CASTEGGRSTDTQYF. The CDR3 region has the DNA TGTGCCAGCACCGAAGGGGGGAGGAGCACAGATACGCAGTATTTT.

The chain links TRBV6-1 to TRBJ2-7, with D uncertain. Germline loops: CDR1 MNHNS, CDR2 SASEGT. V was cut by 1 base and J by 3 bases, with 10 bases left in between. CDR3 length: 14 amino acids. The CDR3 region is CASSEVSLIYEQYF. In nucleotides, the CDR3 is TGTGCCAGCAGTGAAGTTAGCCTAATCTACGAGCAGTACTTC.

The chain recombines TRBV7-8 with TRBJ1-5; D possibly corresponds to TRBD1 (5 bases). This CDR3 has 14 residues. Germline assignment: CDR1 SGHVS and CDR2 FQNEAQ. Trimming cost V 5 bases and J 5 bases, with 13 bases left between them. The CDR3 DNA is TGTGCCAGCAGCCGGTCGACAGCGGATCAGCCCCAGCATTTT. It is translated as CASSRSTADQPQHF. The full variable domain, rest sourced from reference TRBV7-8 and TRBJ1-5, is GAGVSQSPRYKVAKRGQDVALRCDPISGHVSLFWYQQALGQGPEFLTYFQNEAQLDKSGLPSDRFFAERPEGSVSTLKIQRTQQEDSAVYLCASSRSTADQPQHFGDGTRLSIL.